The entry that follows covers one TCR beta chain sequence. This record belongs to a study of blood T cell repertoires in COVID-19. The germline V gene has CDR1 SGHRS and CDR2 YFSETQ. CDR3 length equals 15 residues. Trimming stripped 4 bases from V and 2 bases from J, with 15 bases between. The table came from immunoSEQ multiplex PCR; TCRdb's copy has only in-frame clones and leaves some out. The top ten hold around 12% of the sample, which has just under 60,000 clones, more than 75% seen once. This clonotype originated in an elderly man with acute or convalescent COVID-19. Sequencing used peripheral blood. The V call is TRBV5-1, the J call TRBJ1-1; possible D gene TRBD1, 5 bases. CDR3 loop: CASSTRPGLNTEAFF. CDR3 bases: TGCGCCAGCAGCACCAGACCGGGACTAAACACTGAAGCTTTCTTT.